The clone carrying this TCR beta chain was counted only a few times. The entry originates in a study of blood T cell repertoires in COVID-19. Overall study: Spain, Italy and the United States supplied samples that represented acute and convalescent COVID-19.

TCRdb keeps only in-frame clones here, not all; method: immunoSEQ multiplex PCR. Of under 150,000 clones listed, roughly 79% are singletons. Germline CDR1 and CDR2: LNHDA and SQIVND (reference sequence). The CDR3 contains 14 residues. V lost 7 bases and J lost 0, with 12 bases in between. The genes are TRBV19 and TRBJ1-1; tentative D call: TRBD1 (6 bases). The sequencing input was peripheral blood. The clonotype was recovered from a human donor in a cohort sampled during active COVID-19. The CDR3 spells CASTKTGVNTEAFF. The CDR3 nucleotides are TGTGCCAGTACCAAGACAGGAGTGAACACTGAAGCTTTCTTT.